These 17 T cell receptor beta chains were sequenced from one sample in a study of CD8 T cells in Susac syndrome. With random hexamers, about 0.45 to 1 ug RNA was reverse transcribed. MiXCR was run by TCRdb on the immunoSEQ multiplex PCR reads, yielding one entry per CDR3 protein. Altogether some 200,000 distinct CDR3 sequences are present, roughly 96% being singletons, with the ten largest covering 0.093%. The material sequenced was CD4+ T cells from PBMCs. The receptor set was obtained from a human donor with multiple sclerosis.

The rearrangement links TRBV30 to TRBJ2-1; maybe TRBD1 (6 bases). CDR1 and CDR2 from the germline V gene are GTSNPN and SVGIG (reference sequence). Deletions cut 6 bases from V and 0 bases from J, with 12 bases between. The CDR3 runs to 14 residues. This CDR3 is CACRGLSSYNEQFF. The CDR3 coding sequence is TGTGCCTGCAGGGGCCTTAGCTCCTACAATGAGCAGTTCTTC.

V gene TRBV30 combines with J gene TRBJ1-2; D might be TRBD1 (6 bases). CDR1 is GTSNPN, CDR2 SVGIG, per germline (reference sequence). V dropped 0 bases and J dropped 7 bases, with 9 bases sitting between them. The CDR3 is 12 residues long. Written as DNA, the CDR3 is TGTGCCTGGAGTGTCGGGGGCGGTGGCTACACCTTC. It specifies CAWSVGGGGYTF. The full variable domain, rest sourced from reference TRBV30 and TRBJ1-2, is SQTIHQWPATLVQPVGSPLSLECTVEGTSNPNLYWYRQAAGRGLQLLFYSVGIGQISSEVPQNLSASRPQDRQFILSSKKLLLSDSGFYLCAWSVGGGGYTFGSGTRLTVV.

V is TRBV9 and J is TRBJ1-2; tentatively, D is TRBD1 (5 bases). The germline V gene has CDR1 SGDLS and CDR2 YYNGEE. The CDR3 extends over 16 amino acids. V was cut by 3 bases and J by 8 bases, with 23 bases left in between. CDR3 coding DNA: TGTGCCAGCAGCGCCCCTCAGGGACGCTATGAGCAGGGCTACACCTTC. This gives the protein CASSAPQGRYEQGYTF.

This chain links TRBV29-1 with TRBJ2-7; tentatively, D is TRBD2 (5 bases). CDR1 is SQVTM, CDR2 ANQGSEA, per germline. The V gene lost 6 bases and the J gene lost 0 bases, with 18 bases spanning the gap. This CDR3 contains 15 residues. The CDR3 is CSVSEGLELSYEQYF. CDR3 bases: TGCAGCGTATCAGAAGGACTGGAGCTCTCCTACGAGCAGTACTTC.

The V gene is TRBV29-1, the J gene TRBJ1-2; unclear D gene. Per germline, CDR1 SQVTM and CDR2 ANQGSEA. Trimming shortened V by 3 bases and J by 6 bases, and 2 bases separated the two germline ends. This CDR3 is 9 amino acids long. Here the CDR3 DNA reads TGCAGCGTTGAGAATGGCTACACCTTC. Translation gives CSVENGYTF.

This chain links TRBV5-6 with TRBJ1-4; D remains ambiguous. Trimming left V 3 bases short and J 12 bases short, with 9 bases between. Germline CDR1 and CDR2: SGHDT and YYEEEE. The CDR3 runs to 11 residues. The CDR3 nucleotides read TGTGCCAGCAGCTGGGGTCAAGAACTGTTTTTT. Translating it yields CASSWGQELFF.

The chain combines TRBV5-4 with TRBJ1-5; D ambiguous. In germline, CDR1 is SGHNT, CDR2 YYREEE (reference sequence). This CDR3 is 13 amino acids long. The V gene lost 4 bases and the J gene lost 9 bases, with 14 bases spanning the gap. Here the CDR3 DNA reads TGTGCCAGCAGCACCGACCGCTCAGGGCCCCAGCATTTT. It translates to CASSTDRSGPQHF.

The chain joins TRBV18 to TRBJ1-5; D not certain. CDR3 size: 14 residues. Trimming cost V 4 bases and J 7 bases, with 14 bases left between them. Germline assignment: CDR1 KGHSH and CDR2 LQKENI. CDR3 sequence reads: CASSQTGTGQPQHF. CDR3 in DNA: TGTGCCAGCTCACAGACGGGTACGGGGCAGCCCCAGCATTTT.

This chain links TRBV28 with TRBJ2-7, with D uncertain. CDR1 MDHEN and CDR2 SYDVKM come from the germline V gene. The V gene lost 3 bases and the J gene lost 4 bases, with 13 bases spanning the gap. The CDR3 contains 14 residues. CDR3 region: CASSFRHGGYEQYF. CDR3 DNA sequence: TGTGCCAGCAGTTTTAGGCATGGTGGATACGAGCAGTACTTC. The full variable domain, its missing parts supplied by reference TRBV28 and TRBJ2-7, is DVKVTQSSRYLVKRTGEKVFLECVQDMDHENMFWYRQDPGLGLRLIYFSYDVKMKEKGDIPEGYSVSREKKERFSLILESASTNQTSMYLCASSFRHGGYEQYFGPGTRLTVT.

This clonotype came up once. The chain employs TRBV19 and TRBJ2-7; the D gene is possibly TRBD1 (6 bases). The V gene lost 5 bases and the J gene lost 6 bases, with 14 bases spanning the gap. Germline V CDR1 and CDR2: LNHDA, SQIVND (reference sequence). The CDR3 length is 13 residues. The DNA for the CDR3 is TGTGCCAGTAGTGCCCAGGGGCCCGGCGAGCAGTACTTC. Translated: CASSAQGPGEQYF.

The chain carries TRBV11-2 and TRBJ2-5; D possibly uses TRBD1 or TRBD2 (6 bases each). The CDR3 has 14 residues. Trimming removed 7 bases at V and 4 bases at J, with 16 bases between. Germline loops: CDR1 SGHAT, CDR2 FQNNGV. The CDR3 DNA reads TGTGCCAGCACCGCGGGACACAGAGGAGAGACCCAGTACTTC. Translated: CASTAGHRGETQYF.

V is TRBV29-1 and J is TRBJ1-3, with D unclear. Between the trimmed V and J ends, which lost 7 bases and 0 bases, there was a span of 7 bases. This CDR3 region has 12 residues. The V gene's germline CDR1 is SQVTM and CDR2 ANQGSEA. The CDR3 DNA reads TGCAGCGCTCAGGACTCTGGAAACACCATATATTTT. It translates to CSAQDSGNTIYF.

The chain recombines TRBV20-1 with TRBJ1-3; 7 positions match TRBD1. Germline CDR1 DFQATT, CDR2 SNEGSKA (reference sequence). The trim removed 3 bases at V and 7 bases at J, leaving 6 bases unmatched. This CDR3 spans 13 amino acids. The CDR3 nucleotides are TGCAGTGCTAGTCCGACAGGGCAGAACACCATATATTTT. It translates to CSASPTGQNTIYF.

The chain links TRBV3-1 to TRBJ1-1, with TRBD1 matching over 8 bases. The germline V gene encodes CDR1 LGHDT and CDR2 YNNKEL (reference sequence). The CDR3 sequence is 15 residues long. Unmatched junction bases numbered 6, after V lost 3 bases and J lost 3 bases. The CDR3 sequence is CASSHHGQGDTEAFF. CDR3 coding DNA: TGTGCCAGCAGCCATCATGGACAGGGCGACACTGAAGCTTTCTTT.

This clonotype was picked up one time. This rearrangement joins TRBV3-1 to TRBJ1-1; D unresolved. With 1 base removed from V and 10 bases from J, the gap between germline ends came to 1 base. The CDR3 is 9 amino acids. In germline, CDR1 is LGHDT, CDR2 YNNKEL (reference sequence). The CDR3 region is CASSQGAFF. The DNA of the CDR3 is TGTGCCAGCAGCCAAGGAGCTTTCTTT.

The chain couples TRBV24-1 to TRBJ2-7; TRBD1 or TRBD2 may be the D gene (5 bases each). Germline assignment: CDR1 KGHDR and CDR2 SFDVKD. The CDR3 totals 12 residues. V lost 5 bases and J lost 5, with 9 bases in between. CDR3 amino acids: CATSGWGNEQYF. For the CDR3, the DNA is TGTGCCACCAGTGGGTGGGGGAACGAGCAGTACTTC.

This clonotype was found once. The chain combines TRBV5-4 with TRBJ2-2; possible D gene TRBD2, 6 bases. Germline V gene data show CDR1 as SGHNT and CDR2 as YYREEE (reference sequence). The CDR3 runs to 14 residues. Deletions cut 0 bases from V and 7 bases from J, with 10 bases between. The CDR3 DNA sequence: TGTGCCAGCAGCTTGGGACTAGATGTCGGGGAGCTGTTTTTT. Amino acid sequence: CASSLGLDVGELFF.